The entry that follows covers one TCR beta chain sequence. Original handling: Reference gene primer amplification gave estimated nucleated cell counts. The method was immunoSEQ multiplex PCR; TCRdb's version includes in-frame clones alone and lacks a portion of them. The V and J calls and the clone size are those of that table, but D and trimming were determined from the DNA. This table holds about 180,000 clones, 80% to 90% found once. Trimming pared 5 bases from V and 1 base from J, leaving 17 bases between. The CDR3 runs 16 residues. Germline-derived CDR1 and CDR2 are SGHVS and FNYEAQ. This entry belongs to a study of blood T cell repertoires in COVID-19. Study-wide context: Some COVID-19 samples were acute and others convalescent; all came from the United States, Italy and Spain. PBMCs, B-cell-depleted T cells, or T cells provided the cDNA or gDNA that made up the material.

V and J are TRBV7-6 and TRBJ2-5, with D possibly matching TRBD2 (5 bases). Sequencing was performed on peripheral blood. This clonotype was sampled from a human donor with active or convalescent COVID-19. The donor label of this sample is uncertain. The CDR3 coding sequence is TGTGCCAGCAGCCCCATCGGGGTACGGTCCCAAGAGACCCAGTACTTC. It codes for CASSPIGVRSQETQYF.